These T cell receptor beta chains were read from a single sample in a study of immune evolution from preneoplasia to lung adenocarcinoma. Assay: immunoSEQ multiplex PCR; the TCRdb copy retains only in-frame clones and omits some. The table has several thousand clones, roughly 73% seen once. What was sequenced was FFPE minimally invasive lung adenocarcinoma tissue. These receptors all stem from a person between 60 and 80 years old with lung adenocarcinoma. Each CDR3 is given with its conserved first and last residue. A D gene is named only where the DNA matches it firmly. Size is omitted from some rows. Given values are once, few, many or a class for expanded clones.

clone_size | d_call | j_call | v_call | cdr3_nt | cdr3_aa
. | . | TRBJ1-5 | TRBV19 | TGTGGTACGGCCCCTGGTATGGCAAGGACAGAGCCCCAGCATTTT | CGTAPGMARTEPQHF
. | . | TRBJ2-5 | TRBV18 | TGTGCCAGCTCACCGACCCCCTCCGGAGAGACCCAGTACTTC | CASSPTPSGETQYF
. | TRBD1 | TRBJ1-1 | TRBV18 | TGTGCCAGCTCACCCCGACAGGGGGTGGACACTGAAGCTTTCTTT | CASSPRQGVDTEAFF
. | . | TRBJ1-4 | TRBV30 | TGTGCCCTTGATGCAACTAATGAAAAACTGTTTTTT | CALDATNEKLFF
. | . | TRBJ2-3 | TRBV5-6 | TGTGCCAGCAGCTTGGTCGGGGGCAGCACAGATACGCAGTATTTT | CASSLVGGSTDTQYF
. | . | TRBJ2-1 | TRBV15 | TGTGCCACCAGCAGAGATGGGGGAAACAATGAGCAGTTCTTC | CATSRDGGNNEQFF
. | . | TRBJ2-5 | TRBV5-1 | TGCGCCAGCAGCTTGGCCATGGAGACCCAGTACTTC | CASSLAMETQYF
large | TRBD2 | TRBJ2-3 | TRBV5-4 | TGTGCCAGCAGTATAGCGGGAGAAGATACGCAGTATTTT | CASSIAGEDTQYF
. | . | TRBJ2-2 | TRBV9 | TGTGCCAGCAGCGTGACAGGGAACACCGGGGAGCTGTTTTTT | CASSVTGNTGELFF
. | TRBD2 | TRBJ2-2 | TRBV7-2 | TGTGCCAGCAGCTTATATGGTAGCGGGATGGGCGGGGAGCTGTTTTTT | CASSLYGSGMGGELFF
. | TRBD1 | TRBJ1-1 | TRBV7-9 | TGTGCCAGCAGCTTACCAGGGGGGGGAGCTTTCTTT | CASSLPGGGAFF
few | . | TRBJ1-1 | TRBV2 | TGTGCCAGCAAGAGAAGAGCCGGGGACACTGAAGCTTTCTTT | CASKRRAGDTEAFF
few | . | TRBJ2-2 | TRBV2 | TGTGCCAGCAAGACGACAGGCGCGAACACCGGGGAGCTGTTTTTT | CASKTTGANTGELFF
. | . | TRBJ1-2 | TRBV28 | TGTGCCAGCAGTTTCCCGCCGGCGGGCTATGGCTACACCTTC | CASSFPPAGYGYTF
. | TRBD1 | TRBJ1-1 | TRBV19 | TGTGCCAGTAGCCACAGGGGAATGAACACTGAAGCTTTCTTT | CASSHRGMNTEAFF
once | TRBD1 | TRBJ2-7 | TRBV27 | TGTGCCAGCAGTTTTTCTAGGGACAGGGGGCACGAGCAGTACTTC | CASSFSRDRGHEQYF
. | TRBD1 | TRBJ2-7 | TRBV19 | TGTGCCAGTAGCCGACAGGGGCGGACGGACGAGCAGTACTTC | CASSRQGRTDEQYF
. | . | TRBJ2-1 | TRBV29-1 | TGCAGCGTTGTTCCCGTGACCAACCCCAATGAGCAGTTCTTC | CSVVPVTNPNEQFF
. | . | TRBJ2-3 | TRBV7-2 | TGTGCCAGCAGCTTAATCGCTAGCACAGATACGCAGTATTTT | CASSLIASTDTQYF
few | . | TRBJ2-7 | TRBV23-1 | TGCGCCAGCAGACTGTCGAGACAGGTTCTGGGGCACTACGAGCAGTACTTC | CASRLSRQVLGHYEQYF
few | . | TRBJ1-3 | TRBV6-1 | TGTGCCAGCAGTGTCCAGGCAAACACCATATATTTT | CASSVQANTIYF
few | . | TRBJ2-2 | TRBV11-2 | TGTGCCAGCAGCTTAGGGGGACGTTTAAACACCGGGGAGCTGTTTTTT | CASSLGGRLNTGELFF
once | . | TRBJ1-1 | TRBV6-5 | TGTGCCAGCAGTTACACTCCCTATCCAGGGGACACTGAAGCTTTCTTT | CASSYTPYPGDTEAFF
. | . | TRBJ1-1 | TRBV6-5 | TGTGCCAGCAGTTCTCAATCCTCGAAAGCTTTCTTT | CASSSQSSKAFF
once | TRBD2 | TRBJ2-1 | TRBV9 | TGTGCCAGCAGCCCCACCGGGACTAGCGGGAGCAGTGGTCATGAGCAGTTCTTC | CASSPTGTSGSSGHEQFF
. | . | TRBJ2-2 | TRBV5-1 | TGCGCCAGCAGCCCGGGCAGAGTACCTGGGGATTCCACCGGGGAGCTGTTTTTT | CASSPGRVPGDSTGELFF
. | TRBD1 | TRBJ1-4 | TRBV4-1 | TGCGCCAGCAGCCAAGCTGGACAGGGGGATGAAAAACTGTTTTTT | CASSQAGQGDEKLFF
. | . | TRBJ1-5 | TRBV19 | TGTGCCAGTAGTGGCAGGTTCAATCAGCCCCAGCATTTT | CASSGRFNQPQHF
. | TRBD1 | TRBJ1-6 | TRBV27 | TGTGCCAGCAGGGGGGGACAGCAACGAAATTCACCCCTCCACTTT | CASRGGQQRNSPLHF
. | . | TRBJ1-6 | TRBV5-6 | TGTGCCAGCAGCTCGACGCCAGGGTTGCGGTCACCCCTCCACTTT | CASSSTPGLRSPLHF